The 13 T cell receptor beta chains given below trace back to one sample, sequenced in a study of post-analysis software for immune sequencing data. Study conclusions and caveats: Patients used about 5 TRBV segments, including TRBV5-6, TRBV5-1 and TRBV20-1, more often than controls.

Every TCR beta cDNA library bore unique molecular identifiers. TCRdb re-called the PCR reads through MiXCR, storing one row per CDR3 protein. The profile shows hundreds of thousands of distinct CDR3 sequences, about 60% of them singletons. These receptors are not linked to any known antigen. Sequenced: blood. These receptors were obtained from a girl between 2 and 10 years old with multiple sclerosis.

This clonotype was detected a few times. J is TRBJ2-3 and V is TRBV7-9; D gene ambiguous. Germline V gene data show CDR1 as SEHNR and CDR2 as FQNEAQ (reference sequence). Trimming removed 6 bases at V and 0 bases at J, with 7 bases between. This CDR3 has 13 residues. The CDR3 sequence: CASRSDSTDTQYF. CDR3 coding DNA: TGTGCCAGCAGATCGGACAGCACAGATACGCAGTATTTT.

The V and J genes are TRBV24-1 and TRBJ2-3, with D perhaps given as TRBD1 or TRBD2 (5 bases each). The CDR3 runs to 15 residues. Germline-derived CDR1 and CDR2 are KGHDR and SFDVKD. Trimming removed 1 base from V and 2 bases from J, with 9 bases in between. Written as DNA, the CDR3 is TGTGCCACCAGTGATTTTGGGACCAACACAGATACGCAGTATTTT. It is translated as CATSDFGTNTDTQYF.

The chain combines TRBV2 with TRBJ1-2, with D unresolved. CDR1 is SNHLY, CDR2 FYNNEI, per germline. This CDR3 spans 15 amino acids. Trimming took 1 base from V and 4 from J, leaving 13 bases between them. CDR3 residues: CASSEELGPAYGYTF. The CDR3 DNA follows: TGTGCCAGCAGTGAAGAGTTAGGGCCCGCCTATGGCTACACCTTC. The full variable domain, in which reference TRBV2 and TRBJ1-2 provide the parts outside the CDR3, is EPEVTQTPSHQVTQMGQEVILRCVPISNHLYFYWYRQILGQKVEFLVSFYNNEISEKSEIFDDQFSVERPDGSNFTLKIRSTKLEDSAMYFCASSEELGPAYGYTFGSGTRLTVV.

The J gene is TRBJ2-5, the V gene TRBV20-1; 11 nucleotides line up with TRBD2. V shed 5 bases and J 4 bases; nucleotides not matched to a gene: 12. CDR3 length: 16 amino acids. Germline V gene lookup returns CDR1 DFQATT and CDR2 SNEGSKA (reference sequence). The CDR3 sequence: CSAGSASGRKRETQYF. The CDR3 bases are TGCAGTGCTGGATCGGCTAGCGGGAGGAAACGAGAGACCCAGTACTTC.

This clonotype was detected once. The J gene is TRBJ1-6, the V gene TRBV5-1, with D maybe TRBD1 (5 bases). Per germline, CDR1 SGHRS and CDR2 YFSETQ. The V and J ends lost 7 bases and 6 bases respectively, with 8 bases between them. The CDR3 covers 12 residues. The CDR3 sequence is CASGASNSPLHF. CDR3 sequence (DNA): TGCGCCAGCGGGGCCAGTAATTCACCCCTCCACTTT.

This clonotype was seen a few times. The chain recombines TRBV6-1 with TRBJ2-5; TRBD1 aligns across 8 bases. The CDR3 is made up of 14 amino acids. Per the germline V gene, CDR1 is MNHNS and CDR2 is SASEGT. With 7 bases clipped from V and 5 bases from J, the junction kept 9 bases outside the gene matches. The CDR3 DNA is TGTGCCAGCACTAGAGGACAGGGAGAGGAGACCCAGTACTTC. Its translation: CASTRGQGEETQYF.

This clonotype was recorded a few times. The CDR3 coding sequence is TGCAGCGTAATACTAGCGGGAGTTGGAGAGACCCAGTACTTC. Its protein product is CSVILAGVGETQYF. The chain carries TRBV29-1 and TRBJ2-5, with TRBD2 matching 11 bases. This CDR3 spans 14 amino acids. From germline, CDR1 is SQVTM and CDR2 ANQGSEA. V lost 6 bases, J lost 4 bases, and 7 bases stayed unmatched.

This sequence joins TRBV29-1 and TRBJ2-4; D is unresolved. Germline V lookup: CDR1 SQVTM, CDR2 ANQGSEA. Trimming took 4 bases from V and 6 from J, leaving 10 bases between them. This CDR3 has 12 residues. CDR3 nucleotides: TGCAGCGTTGGTCCCGGTAGAAACATTCAGTACTTC. Translated: CSVGPGRNIQYF.

The V and J genes are TRBV3-1 and TRBJ2-5, with 9 bases that match TRBD2. Germline CDR1 is LGHDT and CDR2 is YNNKEL (reference sequence). After removal of 2 bases from V and 5 bases from J, the junction contained 9 bases not matched to a gene. This CDR3 is built from 16 residues. CDR3 DNA: TGTGCCAGCAGCCAAATGAGTAGCGGGAGCGGCGAGACCCAGTACTTC. This encodes CASSQMSSGSGETQYF.

This sequence joins TRBV7-8 and TRBJ2-7; D is tentatively TRBD1 or TRBD2 (5 bases each). CDR1 and CDR2 (germline): SGHVS, FQNEAQ. There are 14 residues in the CDR3. V was shortened by 8 bases and J by 6 bases, with 20 bases between the two germline ends. Here the CDR3 reads CASGPGALGAEQYF. CDR3 bases: TGTGCCAGCGGGCCCGGGGCATTGGGCGCCGAGCAGTACTTC.

V is TRBV2 and J is TRBJ2-7; unclear D gene. The CDR3 spans 12 residues. Trimming pared 6 bases from V and 3 bases from J, leaving 9 bases between. Germline V lookup: CDR1 SNHLY, CDR2 FYNNEI. The CDR3 protein is CASSPAIYEQYF. For the CDR3, the DNA is TGTGCCAGCAGCCCAGCTATCTACGAGCAGTACTTC.

The genes are TRBV4-2 and TRBJ2-1, with 8 bases aligning to TRBD2. The CDR3 is 15 amino acids. Trimming removed 0 bases from V and 7 bases from J; junction bases left unmatched: 5. The germline V gene has CDR1 LGHNA and CDR2 YNFKEQ. CDR3 in amino acids: CASSQDGRGGNEQFF. The DNA for the CDR3 is TGTGCCAGCAGCCAAGACGGGAGGGGGGGTAATGAGCAGTTCTTC.

The V and J genes are TRBV20-1 and TRBJ2-3, with D perhaps matching TRBD2 (6 bases). Trimming took off 3 bases at V and 0 bases at J, with 10 bases between the two ends. Germline V CDR1 and CDR2: DFQATT, SNEGSKA (reference sequence). This CDR3 is 14 amino acids long. Written as DNA, the CDR3 is TGCAGTGCTAGGGTTAGCGGAAGCACAGATACGCAGTATTTT. Encoded protein: CSARVSGSTDTQYF.